This T cell receptor (beta chain) was identified in a study of early stage breast cancer tumors. The CDR3 is 18 residues long. Germline CDR1 reads SGHKS; CDR2 reads YYEKEE (reference sequence). Trimming cost V 2 bases and J 1 base, with 20 bases left between them. Generated by immunoSEQ multiplex PCR, the TCRdb table keeps only in-frame clones and is missing some. Of over 5,500 clones in the sample, around three fifths are singletons; the top ten hold roughly 14%. The receptor's source is a person aged 50-59 years with breast cancer. Input material: normal breast tissue next to the tumor. The rearrangement links TRBV5-5 to TRBJ2-3, with D perhaps TRBD2 (5 bases). For the CDR3, the DNA is TGTGCCAGCAGCTTAAAGAGGGTAGCGAGCGATGGCACAGATACGCAGTATTTT. Its protein product is CASSLKRVASDGTDTQYF.